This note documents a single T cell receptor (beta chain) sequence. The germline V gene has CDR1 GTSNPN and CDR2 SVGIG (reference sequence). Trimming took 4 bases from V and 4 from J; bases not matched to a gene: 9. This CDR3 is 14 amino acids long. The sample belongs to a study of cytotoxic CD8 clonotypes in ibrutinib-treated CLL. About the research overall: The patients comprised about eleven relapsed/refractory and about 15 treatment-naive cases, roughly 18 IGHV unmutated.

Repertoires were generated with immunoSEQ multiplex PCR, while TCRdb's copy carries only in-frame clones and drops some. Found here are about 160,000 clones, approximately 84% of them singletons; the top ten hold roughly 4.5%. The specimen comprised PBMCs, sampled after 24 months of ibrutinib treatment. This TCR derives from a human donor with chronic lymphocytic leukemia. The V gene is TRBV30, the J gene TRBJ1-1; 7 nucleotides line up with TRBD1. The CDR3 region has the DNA TGTGCCTGGACAGGACAGGCAAGACGCACTGAAGCTTTCTTT. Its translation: CAWTGQARRTEAFF.